This entry lists 16 T cell receptor beta chains sequenced from one sample in a study of OX40 agonist ivuxolimab in advanced cancers. TCRdb keeps only in-frame clones here, not all; method: immunoSEQ multiplex PCR. The sample consists of approximately 63,000 clones, 75% to 85% of them appearing once. Sample: CD4+ or CD8+ T cells sorted from blood, taken in a trial of the OX40 agonist ivuxolimab. The receptor set was obtained from an adult with an advanced solid tumor such as melanoma, head and neck, liver or kidney cancer.

The gene calls are TRBV19 and TRBJ2-7; the D is unclear. Trimming removed 5 bases from V and 2 bases from J, with 10 bases in between. CDR3 length: 13 residues. Germline CDR1 and CDR2: LNHDA and SQIVND (reference sequence). The CDR3 bases are TGTGCCAGTAGTGAGGACCGAACCTACGAGCAGTACTTC. This encodes CASSEDRTYEQYF.

The genes are TRBV6-5 and TRBJ2-7; D not resolved. The ends were cut back, 4 bases at V and 2 bases at J, with 12 bases in the middle. Germline loops: CDR1 MNHEY, CDR2 SVGAGI. This CDR3 is built from 14 residues. The CDR3 sequence is CASSLTVIPYEQYF. In DNA form, the CDR3 reads TGTGCCAGCAGTTTGACTGTCATACCCTACGAGCAGTACTTC.

This chain links TRBV6-1 with TRBJ2-5; the D is unclear. The CDR3 totals 16 residues. Germline loops: CDR1 MNHNS, CDR2 SASEGT. Trimming stripped 1 base from V and 5 bases from J, with 17 bases between. CDR3: CASSEEGTLPTETQYF. CDR3 bases: TGTGCCAGCAGTGAAGAGGGCACCTTGCCAACCGAGACCCAGTACTTC.

CDR3 protein: CASSPGSSGLYEQYF. CDR3 sequence (DNA): TGTGCCAGCAGCCCGGGGAGTTCGGGGCTTTACGAGCAGTACTTC. The genes are TRBV7-2 and TRBJ2-7; the D call may be TRBD1 or TRBD2 (5 bases each). CDR1 and CDR2 (germline): SGHTA, FQGNSA. CDR3 length: 15 residues. Trimming stripped 5 bases from V and 4 bases from J, with 18 bases between.

This sequence joins TRBV7-9 and TRBJ2-1; the D is unclear. From germline, CDR1 is SEHNR and CDR2 FQNEAQ (reference sequence). V shed 1 base and J shed 15 bases, with 13 bases lying between them. The length of the CDR3 is 12 residues. DNA of the CDR3: TGTGCCAGCAGCTTAGAAGTGAAGGAAAGGTTCTTC. Translating it yields CASSLEVKERFF.

This clone appeared a single time. J is TRBJ2-5 and V is TRBV28; 7 bases agree with TRBD1. CDR1 is MDHEN, CDR2 SYDVKM, per germline. Trimming cost V 5 bases and J 6 bases; bases outside gene matches: 9. This CDR3 has 14 residues. Written as DNA, the CDR3 is TGTGCCAGCAGTGAACGGACAGGTTCGAAGACCCAGTACTTC. Its translation is CASSERTGSKTQYF.

J is TRBJ2-7 and V is TRBV9; 9 bases map to TRBD1. The V gene end was trimmed by 0 bases and the J gene end by 4 bases; junction bases not matched to a gene: 5. The CDR3 runs 15 residues. The germline V gene has CDR1 SGDLS and CDR2 YYNGEE. As DNA, the CDR3 is TGTGCCAGCAGCGTAGCCGGGACAGGGTTTTACGAGCAGTACTTC. It codes for CASSVAGTGFYEQYF.

In its sample, this clone was seen once. This chain connects TRBV9 to TRBJ2-7; TRBD1 aligns across 11 bases. This CDR3 is built from 15 residues. Germline V lookup: CDR1 SGDLS, CDR2 YYNGEE. V gave up 0 bases and J gave up 5 bases; unmatched junction bases: 4. The CDR3 is CASSVAGTGGHEQYF. CDR3 coding DNA: TGTGCCAGCAGCGTAGCTGGGACAGGGGGACACGAGCAGTACTTC.

On this clone itself: At one end the junction does not follow the germline gene, possibly because of a read error. CDR3 residues: CAISSNRQGAPGYTF. In nucleotides, the CDR3 is TGTGCCATCAGTTCTAATCGGCAGGGGGCGCCTGGCTACACCTTC. The V and J genes are TRBV6-1 and TRBJ1-2; 8 bases match TRBD1. Germline assignment: CDR1 MNHNS and CDR2 SASEGT. The CDR3 runs 15 residues.

This clone was seen a few times. This chain links TRBV27 with TRBJ2-1; D remains ambiguous. CDR1 and CDR2 from the germline V gene are MNHEY and SMNVEV (reference sequence). The CDR3 totals 12 residues. Trimming took off 5 bases at V and 3 bases at J, with 5 bases between the two ends. The CDR3 is CASSKGYNEQFF. The CDR3 DNA sequence: TGTGCCAGCAGTAAGGGCTACAATGAGCAGTTCTTC.

V and J are TRBV7-2 and TRBJ1-6; tentative D call: TRBD1 (5 bases). The germline gives CDR1 SGHTA, CDR2 FQGNSA. Trimming stripped 1 base from V and 6 bases from J, with 13 bases between. This CDR3 is built from 16 residues. CDR3 in amino acids: CASSLVWGIGNSPLHF. For the CDR3, the DNA is TGTGCCAGCAGCTTAGTGTGGGGGATTGGTAATTCACCCCTCCACTTT.

This chain joins TRBV7-8 and TRBJ2-1, with unresolved D. Germline V gene sequence: CDR1 SGHVS, CDR2 FQNEAQ. The CDR3 is 14 residues long. The V gene lost 0 bases and the J gene lost 8 bases, with 11 bases spanning the gap. The DNA for the CDR3 is TGTGCCAGCAGCTTAGCAGCGTACATCCATGAGCAGTTCTTC. This codes for CASSLAAYIHEQFF. Full variable domain (outside the CDR3, taken from reference TRBV7-8 and TRBJ2-1): GAGVSQSPRYKVAKRGQDVALRCDPISGHVSLFWYQQALGQGPEFLTYFQNEAQLDKSGLPSDRFFAERPEGSVSTLKIQRTQQEDSAVYLCASSLAAYIHEQFFGPGTRLTVL.

The rearrangement joins TRBV7-9 to TRBJ2-7, with D hard to call. The CDR3 runs to 12 residues. The germline V gene has CDR1 SEHNR and CDR2 FQNEAQ (reference sequence). V dropped 4 bases and J dropped 0 bases, with 4 bases sitting between them. CDR3 protein: CASSSFSYEQYF. CDR3 bases: TGTGCCAGCAGCTCCTTCTCCTACGAGCAGTACTTC.

The chain has TRBV2 and TRBJ1-1; the D is unclear. V lost 0 bases and J 1 base, leaving 12 bases between the germline ends. The CDR3 extends over 16 amino acids. The germline V gene encodes CDR1 SNHLY and CDR2 FYNNEI. DNA of the CDR3: TGTGCCAGCAGTGAAGCGCTTCTGGGCGAGAACACTGAAGCTTTCTTT. It encodes CASSEALLGENTEAFF.

The V gene is TRBV19, the J gene TRBJ2-2, with D perhaps TRBD1 (6 bases). Germline V lookup: CDR1 LNHDA, CDR2 SQIVND (reference sequence). This CDR3 is 15 amino acids long. Trimming cost V 5 bases and J 1 base, with 11 bases left between them. This chain's CDR3 is CASSSGEWNTGELFF. The CDR3 DNA reads as TGTGCCAGTAGTTCAGGGGAATGGAACACCGGGGAGCTGTTTTTT.

V is TRBV12-5 and J is TRBJ2-1; 7 nucleotides match TRBD1. Looked up from germline, CDR1 is LGHNT and CDR2 is FRNRAP. Germline trimming cut 2 bases from V and 8 bases from J; bases unmatched to any gene: 9. This CDR3 comprises 15 residues. Here the CDR3 reads CASGLQGGLKDEQFF. The CDR3 DNA sequence: TGTGCTAGTGGTTTGCAAGGGGGCTTGAAAGATGAGCAGTTCTTC.